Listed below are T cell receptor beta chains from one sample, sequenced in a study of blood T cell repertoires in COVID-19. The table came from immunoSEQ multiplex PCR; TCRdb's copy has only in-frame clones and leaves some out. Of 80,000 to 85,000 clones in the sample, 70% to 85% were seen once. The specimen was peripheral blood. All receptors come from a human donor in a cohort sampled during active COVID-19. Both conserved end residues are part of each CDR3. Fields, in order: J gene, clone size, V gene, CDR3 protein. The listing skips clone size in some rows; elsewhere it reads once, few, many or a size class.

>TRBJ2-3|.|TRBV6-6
CASRLAGGPYVPDTQYF
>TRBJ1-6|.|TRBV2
CASREGTERNSPLHF
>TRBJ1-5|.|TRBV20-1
CSASPGTANQPQHF
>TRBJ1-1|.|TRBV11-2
CASRLGTGGTEAFF
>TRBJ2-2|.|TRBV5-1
CASSQQTGYTGELFF
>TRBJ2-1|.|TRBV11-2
CASSRDRGLPYNEQFF
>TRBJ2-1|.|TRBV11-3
CASSVTSTSEQFF
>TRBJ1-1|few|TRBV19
CASSIAGGGTEAFF
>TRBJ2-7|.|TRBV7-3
CASSFRGGQVYEQYF
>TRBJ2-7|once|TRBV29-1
CSVAGDSYEQYF
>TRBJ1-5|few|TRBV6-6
CASSYSQGRNQPQHF
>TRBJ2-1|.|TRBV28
CASTHSGGVPLEQFF
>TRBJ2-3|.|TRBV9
CASRGGQRTSGGSTDTQYF
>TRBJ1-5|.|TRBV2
CASSRDRGGNQPQHF
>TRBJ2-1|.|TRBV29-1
CSTHGGGNEQFF
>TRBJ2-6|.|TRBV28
CASSIPPGQVSGANVLTF
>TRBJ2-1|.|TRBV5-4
CASSLGGLAGNNEQFF
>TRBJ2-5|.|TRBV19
CATRGSAETQYF
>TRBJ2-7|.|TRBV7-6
CASTPARGSSYEQYF
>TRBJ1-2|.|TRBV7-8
CASSYTGGLRYGYTF
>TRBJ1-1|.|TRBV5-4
CASSLQGAPEAFF
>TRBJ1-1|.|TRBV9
CASSVVARTEAFF
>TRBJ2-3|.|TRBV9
CASSFGLAGGTDTQYF
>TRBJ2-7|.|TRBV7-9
CASSTSGGYEQYF
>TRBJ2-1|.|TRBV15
CATSREGQGRGEQFF
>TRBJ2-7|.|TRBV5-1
CASSLGEYEQYF
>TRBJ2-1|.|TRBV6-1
CASSDMGLAGGNEQFF
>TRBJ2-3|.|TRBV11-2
CASSLDLTDTQYF
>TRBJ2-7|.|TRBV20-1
CSASSLNYEQYF
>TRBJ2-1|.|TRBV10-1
CASSADRYNEQFF
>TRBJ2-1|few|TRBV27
CASSLMGQRIYEQFF
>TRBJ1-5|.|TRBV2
CATRTTGNQPQHF
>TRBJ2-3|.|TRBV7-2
CASKSGTSGGAGTDTQYF
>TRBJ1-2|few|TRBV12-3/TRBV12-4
CASRSGGALGYTF
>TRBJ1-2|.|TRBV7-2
CASSFGQPRGYTF
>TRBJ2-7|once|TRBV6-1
CASSEVEGTAEGDEQYF
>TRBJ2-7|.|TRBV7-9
CASSAGTEQYF
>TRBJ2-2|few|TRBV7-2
CASSLLPGHLSGELFF
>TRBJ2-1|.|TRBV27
CASSLGLLGNEQFF
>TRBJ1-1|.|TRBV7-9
CASSFIQGIGNTEAFF
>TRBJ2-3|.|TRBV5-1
CASSDGQTDTQYF
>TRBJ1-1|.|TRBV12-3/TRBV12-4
CASSPRRNTEAFF
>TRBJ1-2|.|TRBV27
CASGRQQGYNYGYTF
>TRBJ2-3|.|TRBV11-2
CASSLPLHDRGTQYF
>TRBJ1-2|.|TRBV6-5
CASSYNRGSGGYTF